This T cell receptor (beta chain) came from a study of T cells in Graves' hyperthyroidism and ophthalmopathy. Study-wide findings and caveats: Model predictions of ophthalmopathy came a median approximately 6.8 months before onset.

Remarks on this clonotype: The target antigen is unknown.

Amplification of TCR beta CDR3 regions used RNA as the template. Using the HTBI primer set, a first-round RT-PCR was run on the TCR CDR3. TCRdb reprocessed the multiplex PCR reads with MiXCR, giving one entry per CDR3 protein. Among approximately 510,000 distinct CDR3 sequences listed, 40% to 50% were seen once. Germline V CDR1 and CDR2: SGHDN, FVKESK. The CDR3 has 11 residues. The chain combines TRBV14 with TRBJ1-2; no definite D call. The material sequenced was peripheral blood or thyroid tissue (not recorded which). The receptor was isolated from an adult woman with Graves' disease, either hyperthyroidism or ophthalmopathy (not recorded which). The CDR3 nucleotides read TGTGCTAGCTGGCGGAACTATGGCTACACCTTC. Protein sequence: CASWRNYGYTF.